The rows below give T cell receptor beta chains drawn from one sample of a study of technical replicates of blood from a handful of donors. Profiling relied on immunoSEQ multiplex PCR, and the TCRdb table lists in-frame clones only, not all of them. Of 45,000 to 60,000 clones in the sample, about nine tenths were seen once. Sequenced: PBMCs. The receptors here all came from a human donor in good health. Some clones in this sample may be carry-over from other donors' samples. CDR3s include the opening cysteine and the closing phenylalanine or tryptophan. D genes are given only for firm matches. Some rows have no size entry. The others give once, few or many, or a class for an expanded clone.

j_call d_call v_call clone_size cdr3_nt cdr3_aa
TRBJ1-1 - TRBV11-3 - TGTGCCAGCAGCAGCTCCGCATTCGCTGAAGCTTTCTTT CASSSSAFAEAFF
TRBJ2-1 - TRBV7-9 - TGTGCCAGCAGCTTAGCGTACTATAACAATGAGCAGTTCTTC CASSLAYYNNEQFF
TRBJ1-4 - TRBV9 - TGTGCCAGCAGCTTACAGGGTTCGGATGAAAAACTGTTTTTT CASSLQGSDEKLFF
TRBJ2-3 TRBD2 TRBV7-2 - TGTGCCAGCAGCTCAGCGGGGGGGCAAGATACGCAGTATTTT CASSSAGGQDTQYF
TRBJ2-1 TRBD1 TRBV27 - TGTGCCAGCAGTTTATCTCCGACAGGGTTGAATGAGCAGTTCTTC CASSLSPTGLNEQFF
TRBJ2-7 - TRBV25-1 - TGTGCCAGCAGTGAGGGGGGGCTCTACGAGCAGTACTTC CASSEGGLYEQYF
TRBJ1-2 TRBD1 TRBV6-1 - TGTGCCAGCAGTGAACGGGGACAGGGGACCTATGGCTACACCTTC CASSERGQGTYGYTF
TRBJ2-1 - TRBV11-3 - TGTGCCAGCAGCTTAGCCTGGACAGACAATGAGCAGTTCTTC CASSLAWTDNEQFF
TRBJ2-1 TRBD2 TRBV25-1 - TGTGCCAGTCGCTCGACTAGCGCGAGCTCCTACAATGAGCAGTTCTTC CASRSTSASSYNEQFF
TRBJ1-4 - TRBV7-9 - TGTGCCAGCAGGAATCAGGGATACGAAAAACTGTTTTTT CASRNQGYEKLFF
TRBJ2-1 TRBD2 TRBV12-5 - TGTGCTAGTGCCGTACTAGCGGGGTCCAATGAGCAGTTCTTC CASAVLAGSNEQFF
TRBJ1-6 - TRBV7-2 - TGTGCCAGCAGCTTAGCGCTAATCGGACAGCATAGCTCCTATAATTCACCCCTCCACTTT CASSLALIGQHSSYNSPLHF
TRBJ2-1 - TRBV2 - TGTGCCAGCAGTGGCTCCGGGGTCTCCTACAATGAGCAGTTCTTC CASSGSGVSYNEQFF
TRBJ2-7 TRBD2 TRBV18 - TGTGCCAGCTCACCATTTGCTAGCGGGGGGTCCGACGAGCAGTACTTC CASSPFASGGSDEQYF
TRBJ1-4 TRBD1 TRBV5-1 once TGCGCCAGCAGCTTGGCAGACAGGGTGGGAGAAAAACTGTTTTTT CASSLADRVGEKLFF
TRBJ2-2 - TRBV7-2 - TGTGCCAGCAGCTTCTTCCCCCCCCGGGAGCTGTTTTTT CASSFFPPRELFF
TRBJ2-1 TRBD2 TRBV12-5 - TGTGCTAGTGGTTTGGAGCGGGAGTGGAGATCCTACAATGAGCAGTTCTTC CASGLEREWRSYNEQFF
TRBJ2-1 - TRBV19 - TGTGCCAGTAGTATAGGGAGCTCCTACAATGAGCAGTTCTTC CASSIGSSYNEQFF
TRBJ1-1 - TRBV13 once TGTGCCAGCAGCTTAGGGGGGGCGTTTCACACTGAAGCTTTCTTT CASSLGGAFHTEAFF
TRBJ2-5 - TRBV4-3 few TGCGCCAGCAGCCAAGATGGCGAGGGGAGGGAGACCCAGTACTTC CASSQDGEGRETQYF
TRBJ2-7 TRBD1 TRBV4-1 - TGCGCCAGCAGCCAAGATGGGACAGGTAGCGAGCAGTACTTC CASSQDGTGSEQYF
TRBJ1-3 - TRBV12-5 - TGTGCTAGTGCCGGGGGGGGAAACACCATATATTTT CASAGGGNTIYF
TRBJ2-7 TRBD1 TRBV11-3 - TGTGCCAGCGGGGACAGGGGGCGCGACGAGCAGTACTTC CASGDRGRDEQYF
TRBJ2-7 - TRBV13 - TGTGCCAGCAGAAAAACCGGGGGAACCTACGAGCAGTACTTC CASRKTGGTYEQYF
TRBJ2-2 - TRBV21-1 - TGTGCCAGCAGCAAAGAGATCCATGAAGTAGCGGGAACCGGGGAGCTGTTTTTT CASSKEIHEVAGTGELFF
TRBJ2-7 TRBD1 TRBV30 - TGTGCCTGGAGCCTCTCCCCGGGACAGGGAACCTACGAGCAGTACTTC CAWSLSPGQGTYEQYF
TRBJ1-6 TRBD1 TRBV11-2 - TGTGCCAGCAGCGCCCGGACAGGGAATAGTTCACCCCTCCACTTT CASSARTGNSSPLHF
TRBJ1-2 - TRBV6-1 - TGTGCCAGCAGCCGACAGGACCACTATGGCTACACCTTC CASSRQDHYGYTF